The 26 T cell receptor beta chains listed next were all sequenced from one sample in a study of T cell responses to AZD1222 COVID-19 vaccine. TCRdb's copy holds only in-frame clones and misses some; the assay was immunoSEQ multiplex PCR. Of fewer than 150,000 clones in the sample, 89% were seen once. The source was peripheral blood, collected 28 days after the second AZD1222 dose. These receptors were taken from an adult who received the AZD1222 COVID-19 vaccine.

The CDR3, as DNA: TGTGCCAGCAGCCAACAGGGGGTTGATAGCAATCAGCCCCAGCATTTT. It encodes CASSQQGVDSNQPQHF. The chain couples TRBV3-1 (or the pseudogene TRBV3-2) to TRBJ1-5, with 7 bases aligning to TRBD1. The CDR3 contains 16 residues. V gave up 2 bases and J gave up 0 bases; unmatched junction bases: 4. Germline CDR1 reads LGHDT; CDR2 reads YNNKEL (reference sequence).

V and J are TRBV2 and TRBJ2-7; D gene unclear. V lost 3 bases to trimming and J lost 6 bases, with 15 bases between them. Germline CDR1 is SNHLY and CDR2 is FYNNEI. The CDR3 consists of 14 residues. As DNA, the CDR3 is TGTGCCAGCAGTGACTTGACGGCCGGGCGCGAGCAGTACTTC. Translation: CASSDLTAGREQYF.

The V and J genes are TRBV10-3 and TRBJ1-1; D may be TRBD1 (5 bases). The germline CDR1 and CDR2 sequences are ENHRY and SYGVKD. The CDR3 runs 14 residues. The ends were cut back, 4 bases at V and 1 base at J, with 10 bases in the middle. CDR3 sequence: CAISAGTKNTEAFF. CDR3 bases: TGTGCCATCAGTGCCGGGACGAAGAACACTGAAGCTTTCTTT.

This sequence joins TRBV11-3 and TRBJ2-1, with D perhaps matching TRBD1 or TRBD2 (6 bases each). Looked up from germline, CDR1 is SGHNT and CDR2 is YENEEA. The CDR3 length is 15 residues. V dropped 5 bases and J dropped 9 bases, with 20 bases sitting between them. CDR3 protein: CASSLGGLPPSEQFF. DNA for the CDR3: TGTGCCAGCAGCCTAGGGGGACTCCCCCCAAGTGAGCAGTTCTTC.

The chain has TRBV19 and TRBJ1-2, with TRBD1 as a possible D gene (6 bases). The CDR3 sequence is 14 residues long. V gave up 5 bases and J gave up 4 bases, with 14 bases separating them. Germline assignment: CDR1 LNHDA and CDR2 SQIVND (reference sequence). The CDR3 region is CASSATTGSYGYTF. The DNA of the CDR3 is TGTGCCAGTAGTGCCACGACAGGTTCCTATGGCTACACCTTC. Supplemented by reference TRBV19 and TRBJ1-2, the full variable domain reads DGGITQSPKYLFRKEGQNVTLSCEQNLNHDAMYWYRQDPGQGLRLIYYSQIVNDFQKGDIAEGYSVSREKKESFPLTVTSAQKNPTAFYLCASSATTGSYGYTFGSGTRLTVV.

The table lists this clone with a few counts. V is TRBV4-3 and J is TRBJ1-6; the D is unclear. Trimming left V 5 bases short and J 0 bases short, with 11 bases between. In germline, CDR1 is LGHNA, CDR2 YSLEER. The CDR3 extends over 16 amino acids. The chain's CDR3 is CASSAGSRSYNSPLHF. CDR3 coding DNA: TGCGCCAGCAGCGCCGGGAGCCGCTCCTATAATTCACCCCTCCACTTT.

This clone was found once. The chain recombines TRBV9 with TRBJ2-3; TRBD2 agrees at 10 bases. CDR1 and CDR2 (germline): SGDLS, YYNGEE. With 4 bases clipped from V and 2 bases from J, the junction kept 4 bases outside the gene matches. The CDR3 is 15 amino acids. The CDR3 sequence: CASSPSGGYTDTQYF. The CDR3 nucleotides are TGTGCCAGCAGCCCTAGCGGGGGATACACAGATACGCAGTATTTT.

The chain uses TRBV5-1 and TRBJ2-5, with D possibly being TRBD2 (5 bases). Trimming removed 5 bases at V and 5 bases at J, with 16 bases between. Germline-derived CDR1 and CDR2 are SGHRS and YFSETQ. The CDR3 contains 14 residues. The CDR3 region is CASRSQSRGETQYF. The CDR3, as DNA: TGCGCCAGCAGATCCCAATCCCGAGGGGAGACCCAGTACTTC.

The CDR3 sequence is CARSLPSSGGIPSTDTQYF. In nucleotides, the CDR3 is TGTGCCAGAAGCTTGCCCTCTAGCGGGGGGATCCCTAGCACAGATACGCAGTATTTT. The chain is built from TRBV5-3 and TRBJ2-3; 11 bases are shared with TRBD2. TRBV5-3 is marked as an open reading frame, function uncertain. V was pared by 1 base and J by 0 bases, with 10 bases of the junction left unmatched. The CDR3 totals 19 residues.

This clone was picked up one time. The gene calls are TRBV7-8 and TRBJ1-4; D is ambiguous. Deletions cut 1 base from V and 1 base from J, with 7 bases between. CDR1 is SGHVS, CDR2 FQNEAQ, per germline. The CDR3 extends over 15 amino acids. The CDR3 spells CASSLGTGTNEKLFF. The CDR3 DNA follows: TGTGCCAGCAGCTTAGGAACGGGAACTAATGAAAAACTGTTTTTT.

J is TRBJ1-2 and V is TRBV7-2, with unresolved D. This CDR3 is 15 amino acids long. Per the germline V gene, CDR1 is SGHTA and CDR2 is FQGNSA. Trimming removed 5 bases at V and 4 bases at J, with 17 bases between. CDR3 protein: CASSRVAGVSYGYTF. The CDR3 nucleotides read TGTGCCAGCAGCCGCGTTGCTGGGGTTAGCTATGGCTACACCTTC.

V gene TRBV12-3 or TRBV12-4 combines with J gene TRBJ2-1; D may match TRBD1 or TRBD2 (5 bases each). V lost 5 bases, J lost 8 bases, and 13 bases lay in between. This CDR3 region has 13 residues. The chain's CDR3 is CASSRGRHDEQFF. The DNA of the CDR3 is TGTGCCAGCAGTCGGGGACGTCACGATGAGCAGTTCTTC.

The chain links TRBV30 to TRBJ1-4, with 7 bases aligning to TRBD1. Germline V gene sequence: CDR1 GTSNPN, CDR2 SVGIG (reference sequence). This CDR3 has 15 amino acids. The V gene end was trimmed by 3 bases and the J gene end by 2 bases; junction bases not matched to a gene: 6. CDR3 DNA sequence: TGTGCCTGGAGCGATTCGACAGGGACTAATGAAAAACTGTTTTTT. This translates into CAWSDSTGTNEKLFF.

The CDR3 sequence: CASSRGRAEKLFF. CDR3 sequence (DNA): TGTGCCAGCAGTAGGGGTCGGGCTGAAAAACTGTTTTTT. The chain is built from TRBV6-6 and TRBJ1-4, with D possibly being TRBD1 (5 bases). Germline loops: CDR1 MNHNY, CDR2 SVGAGI (reference sequence). The CDR3 covers 13 residues. V gave up 5 bases and J gave up 7 bases, with 11 bases separating them.

V usage is TRBV30 and J usage is TRBJ1-4, with D unresolved. Germline V gene data show CDR1 as GTSNPN and CDR2 as SVGIG (reference sequence). V was pared by 5 bases and J by 10 bases, with 35 bases between. The length of the CDR3 is 19 residues. The CDR3 region is CAWGVPLQSSRFSLGKLFF. CDR3 coding DNA: TGTGCCTGGGGAGTGCCCTTACAAAGCAGTAGATTCTCCCTTGGAAAACTGTTTTTT.

The chain combines TRBV30 with TRBJ1-2; unclear D gene. Germline values: CDR1 GTSNPN, CDR2 SVGIG (reference sequence). V lost 4 bases, J lost 2 bases, and 11 bases lay in between. The CDR3 is 13 residues long. CDR3 loop: CAWTPGGNYGYTF. The CDR3 nucleotides are TGTGCCTGGACCCCAGGAGGGAACTATGGCTACACCTTC. Drawing the rest from reference TRBV30 and TRBJ1-2, the complete variable domain is SQTIHQWPATLVQPVGSPLSLECTVEGTSNPNLYWYRQAAGRGLQLLFYSVGIGQISSEVPQNLSASRPQDRQFILSSKKLLLSDSGFYLCAWTPGGNYGYTFGSGTRLTVV.

This chain joins TRBV12-3 or TRBV12-4 and TRBJ2-2, with D hard to call. There are 13 residues in the CDR3. Trimming took 5 bases from V and 6 from J, leaving 10 bases between them. CDR3 loop: CASSVGAPGELFF. CDR3 DNA: TGTGCCAGCAGTGTGGGCGCCCCCGGGGAGCTGTTTTTT.

The V call is TRBV7-2, the J call TRBJ1-6; D call uncertain. The CDR3 sequence is 18 residues long. CDR1 is SGHTA, CDR2 FQGNSA, per germline. V lost 5 bases and J 3 bases, leaving 20 bases between the germline ends. CDR3 amino acids: CASSQDPAVLGYNSPLHF. The CDR3 DNA reads TGTGCCAGCAGCCAAGACCCAGCGGTGCTAGGCTATAATTCACCCCTCCACTTT.

The chain employs TRBV7-9 and TRBJ1-2; 9 bases are shared with TRBD1. Losses at the gene ends were 1 base for V and 6 bases for J; bases not matched to a gene: 9. CDR3 size: 16 residues. The germline CDR1 and CDR2 sequences are SEHNR and FQNEAQ (reference sequence). The CDR3 loop is CASSLVTGGEVNGYTF. The CDR3 nucleotides read TGTGCCAGCAGCTTAGTCACAGGGGGCGAGGTGAATGGCTACACCTTC.

V usage is TRBV20-1 and J usage is TRBJ1-6; perhaps TRBD1 as D (5 bases). The CDR3 contains 13 residues. Per germline, CDR1 DFQATT and CDR2 SNEGSKA (reference sequence). Trimming left V 3 bases short and J 9 bases short, with 12 bases between. The CDR3 DNA reads as TGCAGTGCTAGTGGGGGTCCTTTTTCACCCCTCCACTTT. This gives the protein CSASGGPFSPLHF.

The CDR3, as DNA: TGTGCCAGCAGCCAAGGTGTCAGCGGGGGCCCTAGCACAGATACGCAGTATTTT. Residues: CASSQGVSGGPSTDTQYF. The chain carries TRBV4-2 and TRBJ2-3, with 8 positions matching TRBD2. The CDR3 totals 18 residues. The V and J ends lost 1 base and 0 bases, in that order; junction bases with no gene match: 9. Germline lookup yields CDR1 LGHNA and CDR2 YNFKEQ.

This chain joins TRBV6-2 or TRBV6-3 and TRBJ1-5, with D uncertain. V gave up 3 bases and J gave up 5 bases, with 5 bases separating them. The germline V gene has CDR1 MNHEY and CDR2 SVGEGT. The CDR3 has 12 amino acids. CDR3 DNA: TGTGCCAGCAGTTATAACGATCAGCCCCAGCATTTT. This encodes CASSYNDQPQHF.

This chain uses TRBV6-5 with TRBJ2-7; unclear D gene. Deletions cut 1 base from V and 5 bases from J, with 3 bases between. There are 11 residues in the CDR3. From germline, CDR1 is MNHEY and CDR2 SVGAGI. In DNA form, the CDR3 reads TGTGCCAGCAGTTACTTGGACGAGCAGTACTTC. Translated: CASSYLDEQYF.

The chain combines TRBV9 with TRBJ1-2; TRBD1 matches at 9 bases. Trimming cost V 3 bases and J 8 bases; bases outside gene matches: 8. Germline CDR1 reads SGDLS; CDR2 reads YYNGEE. The CDR3 loop spans 14 amino acids. CDR3 protein: CASSALQGAKGYTF. In DNA, the CDR3 is TGTGCCAGCAGCGCGCTACAGGGGGCAAAAGGCTACACCTTC.

CDR3 residues: CAISSAIYTEAFF. DNA for the CDR3: TGTGCCATCAGTAGTGCCATATACACTGAAGCTTTCTTT. The rearrangement links TRBV10-3 to TRBJ1-1, with D unclear. The CDR3 spans 13 residues. Germline V gives CDR1 ENHRY, CDR2 SYGVKD. V dropped 5 bases and J dropped 3 bases, with 10 bases sitting between them.

The CDR3 DNA is TGTGCCAGCAGCCCATCATTCCGTCAGCGGGGGGGCCACGATACGCAGTATTTT. Residues: CASSPSFRQRGGHDTQYF. V is TRBV5-4 and J is TRBJ2-3, with TRBD2 matching over 10 bases. Losses at the gene ends were 4 bases for V and 6 bases for J; bases not matched to a gene: 17. The germline gives CDR1 SGHNT, CDR2 YYREEE (reference sequence). The CDR3 spans 18 residues.